This TCR beta chain was observed in a study of OX40 agonist ivuxolimab in advanced cancers. The overall study: While on treatment, patients had intravenous ivuxolimab at 0.01 to 10 mg/kg every 2 weeks.

To note about this clone: Its specificity is unknown.

General study points: Some nonresponders also had low normalized T-cell clonal expansion.

This table comes from immunoSEQ multiplex PCR, and its TCRdb copy is limited to in-frame clones, with some not included. The data hold approximately 100,000 clones, with about 92% observed a single time. The source is an adult with an advanced solid tumor such as melanoma, head and neck, liver or kidney cancer. The source material was CD4+ or CD8+ T cells sorted from blood, sampled in a trial of the OX40 agonist ivuxolimab.

The CDR3: CASSPTSGADTQYF. The CDR3 DNA reads as TGTGCCAGCTCACCGACTAGCGGGGCAGATACGCAGTATTTT. J is TRBJ2-3 and V is TRBV18; 11 bases agree with TRBD2. This CDR3 has 14 amino acids. The trim removed 3 bases at V and 4 bases at J, leaving 0 bases unmatched. The germline CDR1 and CDR2 sequences are KGHSH and LQKENI.